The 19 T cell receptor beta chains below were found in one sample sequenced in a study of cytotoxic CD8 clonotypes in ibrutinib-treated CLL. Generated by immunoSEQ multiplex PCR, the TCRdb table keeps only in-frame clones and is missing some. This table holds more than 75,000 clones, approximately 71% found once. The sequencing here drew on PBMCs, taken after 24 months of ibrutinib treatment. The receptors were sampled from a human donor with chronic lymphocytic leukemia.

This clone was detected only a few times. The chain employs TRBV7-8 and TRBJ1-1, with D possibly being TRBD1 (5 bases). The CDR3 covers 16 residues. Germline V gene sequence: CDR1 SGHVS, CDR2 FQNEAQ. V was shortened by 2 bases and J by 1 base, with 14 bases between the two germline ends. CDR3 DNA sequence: TGTGCCAGCAGCTTACTCCGGGACGGACAGAACACTGAAGCTTTCTTT. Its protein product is CASSLLRDGQNTEAFF.

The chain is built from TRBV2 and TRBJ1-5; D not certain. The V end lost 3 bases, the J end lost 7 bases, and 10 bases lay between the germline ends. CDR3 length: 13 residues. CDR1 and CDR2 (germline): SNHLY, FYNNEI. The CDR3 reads CASSDWRDQPQHF. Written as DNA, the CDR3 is TGTGCCAGCAGTGATTGGCGCGACCAGCCCCAGCATTTT.

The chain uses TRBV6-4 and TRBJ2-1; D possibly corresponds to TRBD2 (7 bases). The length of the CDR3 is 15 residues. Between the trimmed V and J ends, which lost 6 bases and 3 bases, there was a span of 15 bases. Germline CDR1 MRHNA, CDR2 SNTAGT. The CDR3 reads CASSPEGGGYNEQFF. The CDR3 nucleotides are TGTGCCAGCAGCCCCGAGGGAGGGGGCTACAATGAGCAGTTCTTC.

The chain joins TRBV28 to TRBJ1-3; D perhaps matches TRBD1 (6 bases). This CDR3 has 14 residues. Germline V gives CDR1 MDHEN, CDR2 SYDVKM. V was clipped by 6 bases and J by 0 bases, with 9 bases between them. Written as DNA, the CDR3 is TGTGCCAGCAGCCGACAGGCCTCTGGAAACACCATATATTTT. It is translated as CASSRQASGNTIYF. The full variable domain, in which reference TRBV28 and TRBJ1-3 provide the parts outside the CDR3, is DVKVTQSSRYLVKRTGEKVFLECVQDMDHENMFWYRQDPGLGLRLIYFSYDVKMKEKGDIPEGYSVSREKKERFSLILESASTNQTSMYLCASSRQASGNTIYFGEGSWLTVV.

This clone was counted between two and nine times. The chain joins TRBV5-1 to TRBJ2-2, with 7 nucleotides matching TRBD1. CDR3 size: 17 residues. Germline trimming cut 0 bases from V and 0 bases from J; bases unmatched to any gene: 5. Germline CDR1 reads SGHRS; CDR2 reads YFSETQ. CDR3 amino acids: CASSLGHRGPNTGELFF. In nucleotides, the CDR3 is TGCGCCAGCAGCTTGGGTCACAGGGGACCGAACACCGGGGAGCTGTTTTTT.

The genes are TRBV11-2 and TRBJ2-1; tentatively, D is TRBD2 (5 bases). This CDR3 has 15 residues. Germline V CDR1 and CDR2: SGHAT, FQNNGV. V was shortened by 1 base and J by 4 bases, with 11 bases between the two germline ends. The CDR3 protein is CASSLAGRNYNEQFF. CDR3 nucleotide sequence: TGTGCCAGCAGCTTAGCGGGGAGAAATTACAATGAGCAGTTCTTC.

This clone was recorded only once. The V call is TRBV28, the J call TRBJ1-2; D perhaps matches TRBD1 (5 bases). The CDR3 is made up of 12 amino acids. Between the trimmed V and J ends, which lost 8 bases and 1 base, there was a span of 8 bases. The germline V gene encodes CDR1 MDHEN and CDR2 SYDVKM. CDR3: CASGTGNYGYTF. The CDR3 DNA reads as TGTGCCAGCGGGACTGGTAACTATGGCTACACCTTC.

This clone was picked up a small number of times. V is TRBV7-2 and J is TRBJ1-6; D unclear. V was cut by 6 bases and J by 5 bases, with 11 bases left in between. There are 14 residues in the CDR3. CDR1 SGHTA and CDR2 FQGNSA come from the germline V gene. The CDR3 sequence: CASRAGGDNSPLHF. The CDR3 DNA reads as TGTGCCAGCAGGGCCGGCGGGGATAATTCACCCCTCCACTTT.

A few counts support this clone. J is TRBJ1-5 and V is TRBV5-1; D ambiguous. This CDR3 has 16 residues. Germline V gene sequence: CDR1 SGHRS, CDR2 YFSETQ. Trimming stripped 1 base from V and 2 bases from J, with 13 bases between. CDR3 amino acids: CASSLSVLGGNQPQHF. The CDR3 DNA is TGCGCCAGCAGCTTGTCAGTTCTAGGAGGCAATCAGCCCCAGCATTTT.

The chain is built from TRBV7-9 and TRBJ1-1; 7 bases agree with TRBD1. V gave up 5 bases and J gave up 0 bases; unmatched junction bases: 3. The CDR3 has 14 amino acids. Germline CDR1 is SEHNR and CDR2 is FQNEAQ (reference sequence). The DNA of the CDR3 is TGTGCCAGCAGCCCGACAGGGTTGAACACTGAAGCTTTCTTT. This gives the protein CASSPTGLNTEAFF.

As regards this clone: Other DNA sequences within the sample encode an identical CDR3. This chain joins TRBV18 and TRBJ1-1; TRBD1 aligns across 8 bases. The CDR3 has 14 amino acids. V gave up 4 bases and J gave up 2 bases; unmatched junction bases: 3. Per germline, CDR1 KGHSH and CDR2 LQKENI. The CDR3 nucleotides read TGTGCCAGCTCACTTGGGACAGGCAACACTGAAGCTTTCTTT. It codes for CASSLGTGNTEAFF. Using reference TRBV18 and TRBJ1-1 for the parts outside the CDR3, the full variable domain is NAGVMQNPRHLVRRRGQEARLRCSPMKGHSHVYWYRQLPEEGLKFMVYLQKENIIDESGMPKERFSAEFPKEGPSILRIQQVVRGDSAAYFCASSLGTGNTEAFFGQGTRLTVV.

The CDR3 bases are TGTGCCAGCAGTGAAGGGATGACAGAGGCCTATGGCTACACCTTC. Residues: CASSEGMTEAYGYTF. V usage is TRBV2 and J usage is TRBJ1-2, with D perhaps matching TRBD1 (5 bases). V was shortened by 1 base and J by 4 bases, with 13 bases between the two germline ends. This CDR3 has 15 residues. Germline CDR1 and CDR2: SNHLY and FYNNEI. The variable domain in full, completed from reference TRBV2 and TRBJ1-2, reads EPEVTQTPSHQVTQMGQEVILRCVPISNHLYFYWYRQILGQKVEFLVSFYNNEISEKSEIFDDQFSVERPDGSNFTLKIRSTKLEDSAMYFCASSEGMTEAYGYTFGSGTRLTVV.

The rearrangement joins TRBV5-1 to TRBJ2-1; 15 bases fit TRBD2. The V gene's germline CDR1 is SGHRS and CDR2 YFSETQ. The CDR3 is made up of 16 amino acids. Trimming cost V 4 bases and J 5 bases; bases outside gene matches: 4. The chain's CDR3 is CASSGLAGGRNNEQFF. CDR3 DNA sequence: TGCGCCAGCAGCGGACTAGCGGGAGGGAGAAACAATGAGCAGTTCTTC.

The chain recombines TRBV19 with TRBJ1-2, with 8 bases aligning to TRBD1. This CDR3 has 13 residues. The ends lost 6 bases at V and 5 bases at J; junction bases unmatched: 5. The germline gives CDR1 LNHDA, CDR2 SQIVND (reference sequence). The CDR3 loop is CASSLDRGYGYTF. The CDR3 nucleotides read TGTGCCAGTAGCCTAGACAGGGGTTATGGCTACACCTTC.

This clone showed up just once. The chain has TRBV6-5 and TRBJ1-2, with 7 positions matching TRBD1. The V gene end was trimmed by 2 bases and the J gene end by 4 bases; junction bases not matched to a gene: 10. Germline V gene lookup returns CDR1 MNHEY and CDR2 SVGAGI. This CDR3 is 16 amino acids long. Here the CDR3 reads CASSYQQLGGAYGYTF. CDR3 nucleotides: TGTGCCAGCAGTTACCAGCAGCTAGGGGGCGCCTATGGCTACACCTTC.

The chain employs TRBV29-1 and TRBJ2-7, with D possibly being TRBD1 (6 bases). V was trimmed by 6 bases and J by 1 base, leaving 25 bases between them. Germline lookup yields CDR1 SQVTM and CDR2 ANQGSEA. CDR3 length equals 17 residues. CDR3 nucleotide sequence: TGCAGCGTCACACTCAGGGCGCCCACCACAGGGTCCTACGAGCAGTACTTC. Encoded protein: CSVTLRAPTTGSYEQYF.

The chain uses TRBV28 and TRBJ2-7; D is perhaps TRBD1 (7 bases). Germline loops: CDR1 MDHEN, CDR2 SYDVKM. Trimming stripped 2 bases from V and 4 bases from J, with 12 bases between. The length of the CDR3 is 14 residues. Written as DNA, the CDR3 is TGTGCCAGCAGTTTAGAGACAGGGACTTACGAGCAGTACTTC. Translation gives CASSLETGTYEQYF.

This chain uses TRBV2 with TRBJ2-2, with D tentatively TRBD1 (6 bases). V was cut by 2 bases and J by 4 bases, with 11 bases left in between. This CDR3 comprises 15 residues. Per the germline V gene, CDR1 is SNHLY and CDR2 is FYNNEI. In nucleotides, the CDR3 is TGTGCCAGCAGTGAATTGGGGGCTGGCACCGGGGAGCTGTTTTTT. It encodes CASSELGAGTGELFF.

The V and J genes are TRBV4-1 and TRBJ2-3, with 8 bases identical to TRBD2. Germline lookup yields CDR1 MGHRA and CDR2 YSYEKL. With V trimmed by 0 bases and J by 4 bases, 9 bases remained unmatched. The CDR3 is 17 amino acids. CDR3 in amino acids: CASSQDGGGGISDTQYF. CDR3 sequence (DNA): TGCGCCAGCAGCCAAGATGGGGGCGGGGGGATCTCAGATACGCAGTATTTT.